This T cell receptor beta chain originates from a study of blood T cells in healthy people across ages. A sample-barcoded 5' primer and a J-beta primer mix were used in a second PCR of about 6 to 12 cycles. A tag from a template-switch adaptor with 12 random nucleotides marked each cDNA molecule. TCRdb analysed the 5' RACE reads with MiXCR anew, one entry per CDR3 protein. The table lists about 640,000 distinct CDR3 sequences, under 70% of them singletons, with over 30% in the top ten. Broader study findings: Researchers report that TCR beta diversity correlated strongly with naive T cell percentage. Researchers deemed the diversity estimates from one million T cells underestimates. The CMV status of each donor remained undetermined, and this could have confounded shifts in expanded clonotypes.

With regard to this clonotype: Its target is unknown.

Sequencing was performed on blood. The clonotype was recovered from a man in his 60s in good health.

Here the CDR3 reads CSAGEASRAQYF. The CDR3 nucleotides read TGCAGTGCTGGGGAGGCTTCCAGAGCCCAGTACTTC. The gene calls are TRBV20-1 and TRBJ2-7; possible D gene TRBD2, 6 bases. Trimming removed 5 bases at V and 10 bases at J, with 18 bases between. Germline lookup yields CDR1 DFQATT and CDR2 SNEGSKA (reference sequence). The CDR3 totals 12 residues.